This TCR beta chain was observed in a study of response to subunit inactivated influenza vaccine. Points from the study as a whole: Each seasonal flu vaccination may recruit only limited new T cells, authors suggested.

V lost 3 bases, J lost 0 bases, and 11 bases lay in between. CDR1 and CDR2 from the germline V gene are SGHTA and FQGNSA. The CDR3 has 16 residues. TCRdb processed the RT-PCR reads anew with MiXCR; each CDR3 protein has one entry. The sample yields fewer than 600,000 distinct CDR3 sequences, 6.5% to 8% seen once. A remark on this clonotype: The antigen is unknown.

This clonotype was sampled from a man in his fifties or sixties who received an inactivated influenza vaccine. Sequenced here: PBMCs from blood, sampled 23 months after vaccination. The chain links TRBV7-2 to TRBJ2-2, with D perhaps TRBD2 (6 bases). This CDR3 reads CASSFRLAANTGELFF. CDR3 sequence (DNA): TGTGCCAGCAGCTTTCGATTAGCGGCGAACACCGGGGAGCTGTTTTTT.